The clone carrying this T cell receptor (beta chain) was observed a handful of times. Its antigen is currently unknown. Unexposed donor CD4+ T cells date from about 2011-2018, before the COVID-19 pandemic. CD4+ T cells were isolated from the cells after around 9 days of culture. These data are taken from a study of CD4 T cells in relation to SARS-CoV-2 and coronaviruses. Study details: ViraFEST: roughly 9-day antigen culture of PBMCs, then TCR beta CDR3 sequencing. Controls used an HIV-1 Nef peptide pool or no peptide.

Trimming at V came to 6 bases and at J to 4 bases, leaving 9 bases not matched to a gene. CDR1 and CDR2 (germline): LNHDA, SQIVND (reference sequence). The CDR3 sequence is 17 residues long. Profiled with immunoSEQ multiplex PCR; TCRdb holds only in-frame clones, not every one. The data hold around 20,000 clones, with around 75% observed a single time. General observations from the study: SARS-CoV-2-driven expansion was significantly weaker in crossreactive than monoreactive clones.

The sample consisted of CD4+ T cells from PBMCs, cultured in vitro. This sequence originates from a human donor in good health. The chain carries TRBV19 and TRBJ2-2, with 12 bases matching TRBD1. The CDR3 loop is CASSTTGTGGFTGELFF. CDR3 DNA: TGTGCCAGTAGCACTACCGGGACAGGGGGCTTCACCGGGGAGCTGTTTTTT.